This entry lists 8 T cell receptor beta chains sequenced from one sample in a study of response to subunit inactivated influenza vaccine. Via MiXCR, TCRdb re-called the RT-PCR reads, giving one row per CDR3 protein. The repertoire holds 500,000 to 600,000 distinct CDR3 sequences, with about an eighth as singletons. Specimen: PBMCs from blood, collected more than 35 days after vaccination. The source is a man aged 50-59 years who received an inactivated influenza vaccine.

This clonotype was counted only a few times. The chain combines TRBV6-1 with TRBJ1-5; unclear D gene. This CDR3 comprises 15 residues. CDR1 and CDR2 from the germline V gene are MNHNS and SASEGT. V was clipped by 6 bases and J by 0 bases, with 12 bases between them. The CDR3 reads CASRQQSNSNQPQHF. DNA of the CDR3: TGTGCCAGCAGGCAACAGAGCAATAGCAATCAGCCCCAGCATTTT.

In nucleotides, the CDR3 is TGTGCCAGCAGTTTGTTCCGACTAGCGACCACAGATACGCAGTATTTT. As protein: CASSLFRLATTDTQYF. This chain uses TRBV28 with TRBJ2-3; 8 bases align to TRBD2. Germline CDR1 MDHEN, CDR2 SYDVKM. The length of the CDR3 is 16 residues. Unmatched junction bases numbered 7, after V lost 3 bases and J lost 2 bases.

The genes are TRBV5-1 and TRBJ2-1, with 7 nucleotides matching TRBD1. After removal of 0 bases from V and 10 bases from J, the junction contained 7 bases not matched to a gene. Germline values: CDR1 SGHRS, CDR2 YFSETQ. This CDR3 contains 14 residues. Here the CDR3 DNA reads TGCGCCAGCAGCTTGGGGACAGGTATTAGGGAGCAGTTCTTC. Its protein product is CASSLGTGIREQFF. Full variable domain (outside the CDR3, taken from reference TRBV5-1 and TRBJ2-1): KAGVTQTPRYLIKTRGQQVTLSCSPISGHRSVSWYQQTPGQGLQFLFEYFSETQRNKGNFPGRFSGRQFSNSRSEMNVSTLELGDSALYLCASSLGTGIREQFFGPGTRLTVL.

CDR3 nucleotides: TGTGCCAGCAGAGGCCCTTCTCCGACCTACGAGCAGTACTTC. It codes for CASRGPSPTYEQYF. The chain combines TRBV27 with TRBJ2-7; no clear D gene. Per germline, CDR1 MNHEY and CDR2 SMNVEV (reference sequence). The CDR3 consists of 14 residues. With 6 bases removed from V and 2 bases from J, the gap between germline ends came to 14 bases.

This clonotype was seen a handful of times. V and J are TRBV9 and TRBJ2-7, with 9 bases matching TRBD1. The trim removed 0 bases at V and 9 bases at J, leaving 10 bases unmatched. The CDR3 length is 15 residues. The germline V gene has CDR1 SGDLS and CDR2 YYNGEE. The CDR3 loop is CASSVAPDRGSLQYF. CDR3 bases: TGTGCCAGCAGCGTAGCACCGGACAGGGGATCGTTGCAGTACTTC.

This clonotype showed up many times. The chain has TRBV12-3 or TRBV12-4 and TRBJ1-3; 7 positions match TRBD1. This CDR3 has 16 residues. V was clipped by 6 bases and J by 0 bases; unmatched bases: 8. CDR3: CASSRGDPRSGNTIYF. The DNA for the CDR3 is TGTGCCAGCAGCAGGGGGGACCCCCGCTCTGGAAACACCATATATTTT.

This chain uses TRBV28 with TRBJ2-1; 10 bases fit TRBD2. The CDR3 is 15 amino acids. The V gene's germline CDR1 is MDHEN and CDR2 SYDVKM. J was trimmed by 4 bases and V by 6 bases; bases with no gene match: 6. CDR3 in DNA: TGTGCCAGCAGCTGGAGACTAGCGGGTTACAATGAGCAGTTCTTC. It translates to CASSWRLAGYNEQFF.

This chain connects TRBV6-2 or TRBV6-3 to TRBJ2-7; 16 nucleotides match TRBD2. Germline-derived CDR1 and CDR2 are MNHEY and SVGEGT. This CDR3 spans 15 amino acids. V was clipped by 8 bases and J by 2 bases; unmatched bases: 3. The chain's CDR3 is CASGTSGRAPYEQYF. CDR3 nucleotides: TGTGCCAGCGGGACTAGCGGGAGGGCCCCCTACGAGCAGTACTTC.